The 17 T cell receptor beta chains given below trace back to one sample, sequenced in a study of cytomegalovirus exposure and HLA in healthy donors. Primers included in the PCR were 60 Vbeta and 13 Jbeta primers. This table comes from immunoSEQ multiplex PCR, and its TCRdb copy is limited to in-frame clones, with some not included. The repertoire has about 140,000 clones, 82% of them found once; the top ten carry more than 9.5%. Sequenced sample: PBMCs. The receptor source for this set is an older woman in good health and CMV-seropositive.

There are a few counts of this clone. The chain recombines TRBV19 with TRBJ1-5; possible D gene TRBD1, 5 bases. V lost 10 bases, J lost 3 bases, and 10 bases lay in between. The CDR3 is 12 amino acids. The germline V gene has CDR1 LNHDA and CDR2 SQIVND (reference sequence). In nucleotides, the CDR3 is TGTGCCACCAGGGCTGACAATCAGCCCCAGCATTTT. It translates to CATRADNQPQHF.

The chain joins TRBV7-3 to TRBJ2-7; D is possibly TRBD1 (5 bases). Trimming took 0 bases from V and 5 from J, leaving 17 bases between them. This CDR3 has 16 amino acids. Germline V gene lookup returns CDR1 SGHTA and CDR2 FQGTGA. The CDR3 DNA follows: TGTGCCAGCAGCTTAACGGGGCTAGACGGAGAGGACGAGCAGTACTTC. Translating it yields CASSLTGLDGEDEQYF.

This chain connects TRBV5-1 to TRBJ1-3, with 10 bases lining up with TRBD1. The CDR3 runs to 15 residues. Per the germline V gene, CDR1 is SGHRS and CDR2 is YFSETQ. Trimming removed 5 bases from V and 3 bases from J; junction bases left unmatched: 5. In nucleotides, the CDR3 is TGCGCCAGCAGAAAGACAGGGGGCAATGGAAACACCATATATTTT. Residues: CASRKTGGNGNTIYF. Full variable domain (rest looked up from reference TRBV5-1 and TRBJ1-3): KAGVTQTPRYLIKTRGQQVTLSCSPISGHRSVSWYQQTPGQGLQFLFEYFSETQRNKGNFPGRFSGRQFSNSRSEMNVSTLELGDSALYLCASRKTGGNGNTIYFGEGSWLTVV.

The rearrangement links TRBV18 to TRBJ1-1, with a tentative D call TRBD1 (6 bases). Looked up from germline, CDR1 is KGHSH and CDR2 is LQKENI. The CDR3 runs to 14 residues. Trimming pared 0 bases from V and 4 bases from J, leaving 9 bases between. The CDR3 here is CASSPPQGLTEAFF. The CDR3 DNA reads as TGTGCCAGCTCACCACCTCAGGGGCTCACTGAAGCTTTCTTT. Filled out from reference TRBV18 and TRBJ1-1, the complete variable domain reads NAGVMQNPRHLVRRRGQEARLRCSPMKGHSHVYWYRQLPEEGLKFMVYLQKENIIDESGMPKERFSAEFPKEGPSILRIQQVVRGDSAAYFCASSPPQGLTEAFFGQGTRLTVV.

This clone was observed once. CDR3 sequence reads: CASSGGTRGAQYF. The CDR3 region has the DNA TGTGCCAGCAGTGGGGGGACTAGAGGGGCGCAGTATTTT. The rearrangement links TRBV6-1 to TRBJ2-3; TRBD2 aligns across 8 bases. Germline loops: CDR1 MNHNS, CDR2 SASEGT. V lost 4 bases, J lost 10 bases, and 7 bases stayed unmatched. The CDR3 has 13 amino acids.

The J gene is TRBJ1-1, the V gene TRBV25-1; D remains ambiguous. Germline V gene data show CDR1 as MGHDK and CDR2 as SYGVNS. The germline V and J ends were trimmed by 9 bases and 1 base, with 9 bases remaining between them. The length of the CDR3 is 12 residues. DNA for the CDR3: TGTGCCAGTGCCGCGGGGAACACTGAAGCTTTCTTT. Translated: CASAAGNTEAFF.

The chain joins TRBV28 to TRBJ2-3, with 10 positions matching TRBD2. The CDR3 totals 15 residues. Germline CDR1 reads MDHEN; CDR2 reads SYDVKM. The junction had 6 bases not matched to a gene; V was cut back by 7 bases and J by 2 bases. CDR3 region: CASTLGTSATDTQYF. In DNA form, the CDR3 reads TGTGCCAGCACACTAGGGACTAGCGCCACAGATACGCAGTATTTT.

The chain links TRBV6-5 to TRBJ2-7; 10 positions match TRBD2. Germline trimming cut 5 bases from V and 2 bases from J; bases unmatched to any gene: 6. Germline V lookup: CDR1 MNHEY, CDR2 SVGAGI. This CDR3 contains 15 residues. The CDR3 loop is CASSPGLAKAYEQYF. The CDR3 region has the DNA TGTGCCAGCAGTCCGGGACTAGCGAAGGCCTACGAGCAGTACTTC.

The rearrangement links TRBV5-4 to TRBJ2-7; weak D call: TRBD2 (5 bases). Between the trimmed V and J ends, which lost 0 bases and 6 bases, there was a span of 10 bases. CDR3 length: 13 amino acids. The germline CDR1 and CDR2 sequences are SGHNT and YYREEE (reference sequence). The CDR3 nucleotides read TGTGCCAGCAGCTTGGATGAGGGCTCCGAGCAGTACTTC. Its translation is CASSLDEGSEQYF.

This clone was counted a few times. This rearrangement joins TRBV5-1 to TRBJ1-3; perhaps TRBD1 as D (5 bases). Germline V gene lookup returns CDR1 SGHRS and CDR2 YFSETQ. Trimming pared 5 bases from V and 1 base from J, leaving 10 bases between. The CDR3 sequence is 14 residues long. The CDR3 protein is CASSSQGSGNTIYF. The DNA for the CDR3 is TGCGCCAGCAGTTCGCAGGGTTCTGGAAACACCATATATTTT.

This clone showed up just a few times. This sequence joins TRBV30 and TRBJ1-5; D is possibly TRBD1 (5 bases). Per germline, CDR1 GTSNPN and CDR2 SVGIG (reference sequence). V was clipped by 0 bases and J by 3 bases, with 6 bases between them. This CDR3 has 13 residues. The DNA of the CDR3 is TGTGCCTGGAGTGTACAGGTCAATCAGCCCCAGCATTTT. It specifies CAWSVQVNQPQHF.

This chain uses TRBV27 with TRBJ1-2; tentatively, D is TRBD1 (5 bases). V was cut by 10 bases and J by 8 bases, with 17 bases left in between. The CDR3 covers 12 residues. Germline V gene data show CDR1 as MNHEY and CDR2 as SMNVEV (reference sequence). The CDR3 sequence is CAIRSGGMGYTF. The CDR3 DNA reads as TGTGCCATCCGATCGGGGGGTATGGGCTACACCTTC.

This chain links TRBV28 with TRBJ1-1; D might be TRBD1 (5 bases). The CDR3 sequence is 11 residues long. The germline V and J ends were trimmed by 3 bases and 11 bases, with 10 bases remaining between them. Germline CDR1 is MDHEN and CDR2 is SYDVKM. CDR3 coding DNA: TGTGCCAGCAGTTTTTGGGGGGGGGCTTTCTTT. Protein product: CASSFWGGAFF. Combining the CDR3 with reference TRBV28 and TRBJ1-1 gives the whole variable domain DVKVTQSSRYLVKRTGEKVFLECVQDMDHENMFWYRQDPGLGLRLIYFSYDVKMKEKGDIPEGYSVSREKKERFSLILESASTNQTSMYLCASSFWGGAFFGQGTRLTVV.

The chain joins TRBV6-6 to TRBJ1-5; 10 bases agree with TRBD1. The germline CDR1 and CDR2 sequences are MNHNY and SVGAGI (reference sequence). After removal of 6 bases from V and 7 bases from J, the junction contained 9 bases not matched to a gene. The CDR3 is made up of 15 amino acids. The CDR3 nucleotides are TGTGCCAGCAGCCCCGGGGGACAGGGGATCCAGCCCCAGCATTTT. It codes for CASSPGGQGIQPQHF.

A single count supports this clone. This chain joins TRBV28 and TRBJ1-4; D is unresolved. The CDR3 consists of 14 residues. Germline values: CDR1 MDHEN, CDR2 SYDVKM. V shed 5 bases and J shed 8 bases, with 15 bases lying between them. The CDR3 sequence: CASSPRQSREKLFF. As DNA, the CDR3 is TGTGCCAGCAGTCCAAGGCAGTCGAGGGAAAAACTGTTTTTT. The full variable domain, in which reference TRBV28 and TRBJ1-4 provide the parts outside the CDR3, is DVKVTQSSRYLVKRTGEKVFLECVQDMDHENMFWYRQDPGLGLRLIYFSYDVKMKEKGDIPEGYSVSREKKERFSLILESASTNQTSMYLCASSPRQSREKLFFGSGTQLSVL.

This clone appeared once. The rearrangement links TRBV28 to TRBJ2-7, with 9 bases aligning to TRBD1. V lost 5 bases, J lost 4 bases, and 6 bases stayed unmatched. The CDR3 is made up of 14 amino acids. Germline V gives CDR1 MDHEN, CDR2 SYDVKM. The CDR3 spells CASSNRDRVYEQYF. CDR3 nucleotide sequence: TGTGCCAGCAGTAACCGGGACAGGGTATACGAGCAGTACTTC.

This clone has a handful of counts. The rearrangement links TRBV25-1 to TRBJ2-2; perhaps TRBD2 as D (5 bases). CDR1 and CDR2 from the germline V gene are MGHDK and SYGVNS. Deletions cut 2 bases from V and 6 bases from J, with 10 bases between. This CDR3 is 14 amino acids long. The chain's CDR3 is CASSETSGSGELFF. CDR3 sequence (DNA): TGTGCCAGCAGTGAAACATCGGGGTCCGGGGAGCTGTTTTTT. Supplemented by reference TRBV25-1 and TRBJ2-2, the full variable domain reads EADIYQTPRYLVIGTGKKITLECSQTMGHDKMYWYQQDPGMELHLIHYSYGVNSTEKGDLSSESTVSRIRTEHFPLTLESARPSHTSQYLCASSETSGSGELFFGEGSRLTVL.